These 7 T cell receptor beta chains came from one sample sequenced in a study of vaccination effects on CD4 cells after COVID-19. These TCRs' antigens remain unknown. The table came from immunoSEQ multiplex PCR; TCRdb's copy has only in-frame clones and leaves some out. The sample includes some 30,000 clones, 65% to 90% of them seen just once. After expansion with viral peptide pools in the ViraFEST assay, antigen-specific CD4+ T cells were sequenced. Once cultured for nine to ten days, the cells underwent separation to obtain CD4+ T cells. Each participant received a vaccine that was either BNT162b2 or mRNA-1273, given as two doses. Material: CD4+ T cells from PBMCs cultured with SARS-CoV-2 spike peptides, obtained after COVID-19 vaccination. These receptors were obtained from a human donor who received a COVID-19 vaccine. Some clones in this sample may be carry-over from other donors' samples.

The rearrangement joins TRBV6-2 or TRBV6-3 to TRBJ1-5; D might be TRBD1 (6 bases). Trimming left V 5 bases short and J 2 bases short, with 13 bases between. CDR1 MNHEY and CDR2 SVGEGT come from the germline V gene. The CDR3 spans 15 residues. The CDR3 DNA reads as TGTGCCAGCAGTAATGGGGGCTCGGGCAATCAGCCCCAGCATTTT. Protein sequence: CASSNGGSGNQPQHF.

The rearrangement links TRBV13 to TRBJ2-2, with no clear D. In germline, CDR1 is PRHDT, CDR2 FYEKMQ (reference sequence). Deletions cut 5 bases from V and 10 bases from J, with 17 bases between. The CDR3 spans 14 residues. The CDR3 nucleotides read TGTGCCAGCAGCCCCAAGGCGCAGAGTCCGGAGCTGTTTTTT. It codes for CASSPKAQSPELFF.

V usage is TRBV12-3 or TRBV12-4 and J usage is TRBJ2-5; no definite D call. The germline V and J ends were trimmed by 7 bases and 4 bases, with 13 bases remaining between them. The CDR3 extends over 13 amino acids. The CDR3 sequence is CASKITLGETQYF. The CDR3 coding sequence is TGTGCCAGCAAGATAACGTTAGGAGAGACCCAGTACTTC.

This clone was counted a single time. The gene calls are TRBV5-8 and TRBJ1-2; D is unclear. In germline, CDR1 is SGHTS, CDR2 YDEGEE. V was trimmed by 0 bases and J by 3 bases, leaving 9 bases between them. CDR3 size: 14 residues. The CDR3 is CASSLAPRDYGYTF. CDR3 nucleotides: TGTGCCAGCAGCTTGGCACCCAGAGACTATGGCTACACCTTC.

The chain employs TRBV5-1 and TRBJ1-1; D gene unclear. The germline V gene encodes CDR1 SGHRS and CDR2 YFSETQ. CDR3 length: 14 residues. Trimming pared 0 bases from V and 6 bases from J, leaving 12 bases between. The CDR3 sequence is CASSLALGNAEAFF. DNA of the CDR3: TGCGCCAGCAGCTTGGCCTTGGGGAATGCTGAAGCTTTCTTT.

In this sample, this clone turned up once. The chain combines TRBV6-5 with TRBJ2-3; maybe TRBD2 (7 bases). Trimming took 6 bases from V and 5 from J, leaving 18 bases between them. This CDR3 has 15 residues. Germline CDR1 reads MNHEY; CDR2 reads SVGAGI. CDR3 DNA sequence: TGTGCCAGCAGGCCCCTAGGGGGAGGGAAAGATACGCAGTATTTT. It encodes CASRPLGGGKDTQYF.

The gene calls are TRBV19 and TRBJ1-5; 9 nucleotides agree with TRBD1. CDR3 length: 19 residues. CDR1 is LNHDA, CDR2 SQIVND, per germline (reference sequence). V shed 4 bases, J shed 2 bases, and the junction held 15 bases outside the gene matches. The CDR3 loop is CASSRGDRGSMLGNQPQHF. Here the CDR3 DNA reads TGTGCCAGTAGTAGGGGTGACAGGGGGAGTATGTTGGGCAATCAGCCCCAGCATTTT.